This T cell receptor beta chain came from a study of cytotoxic CD8 clonotypes in ibrutinib-treated CLL (dated by TCRdb to the early 2020s). Background on the whole study: The cohort included approximately 15 treatment-naive and ten to eleven relapsed/refractory patients; 17 were IGHV unmutated. Of the 90 or so participants in the trial, 26 had longitudinal samples available. On average, each sample yielded 255,043 productive templates and over 90,000 productive rearrangements. Responses were partial in some 24 patients and complete in 2; after median about 5.5 years follow-up, about 14 stayed in remission and some twelve progressed. Patients were still on ibrutinib when every remission and progressive disease sample was collected. Cryopreserved peripheral blood mononuclear cells were obtained prior to treatment, at the time of response, and at either disease progression or sustained remission. Samples at response were collected after a median of about 12 months of treatment, with a range of roughly 6 to 40 months.

Broad study findings and their caveats: Public clonotypes were rare and either contracted or stayed stable during treatment, and the rise in clonality at ibrutinib response reflected the expansion of private clonotypes. Sampling times were not matched between patients in sustained remission and patients whose disease was progressing, and lymph node repertoires were not examined. Baseline clonality exceeded that of age-matched healthy donors and correlated strongly with circulating CD8+ T-cell counts. An increase in clonality was observed at ibrutinib response, with clonality remaining stable during sustained remission and falling back toward baseline at progression.

A MiSeq instrument was used for deep resolution sequencing, which targeted depths ranging from 1 in 1 million up to 1 in 200,000 T cells, with coverage averaging 10x for each clonotype. TCR beta libraries were generated with the immunoSEQ hsTCRB Kit. Under the source paper's analysis protocol: Data were analyzed with ImmunoSEQ Data Assistant and ImmunoSEQ Analyzer, with V, D and J genes assigned per IMGT definitions. Clonality, which ranges from 0 to 1, was calculated by subtracting the normalized Shannon entropy of productive rearrangement frequencies from one. Public clonotype analysis was restricted to overrepresented clonotypes comprising at least 0.05% of each patient's repertoire. Thirteen age-matched healthy donor repertoires from immuneACCESS were used as controls for clonality. TCRdb holds this immuneACCESS table with in-frame rearrangements only. Some clones are missing; in checked studies, unresolved V genes explain under half, and the rest has no known cause. The V and J calls and clone size come from that table; D and trimming were worked out from the DNA. This sample lists 50,000 to 60,000 clones; over 65% were detected once. In total, the top ten clones hold 20% of the sample.

This clone was found once. What this receptor recognizes is not known. Within one base of it there is no much larger clone, and no base qualities were kept. From a lookup of the germline V gene (reference sequence), CDR1 and CDR2 are MNHNY and SVGAGI. Inclusive of the bounding cysteine and phenylalanine, the CDR3 is 15 residues long. Only CDR3 DNA is held: 45 bases, read in frame from base 1. Trimming at the junction amounts to 2 bases on V and 1 base on J, and the germline ends lie 11 bases apart. The sample's time point label, in plain terms: approximately 25 months on ibrutinib. For TCR beta library preparation, 1.5 to 2 micrograms of genomic DNA were extracted from the cryopreserved PBMCs. Longitudinal blood samples from CLL patients on ibrutinib monotherapy were analyzed using high-throughput TCR beta sequencing. Patients were enrolled in a phase 2 open-label single-center ibrutinib monotherapy trial.

The sequence was obtained from a human donor with chronic lymphocytic leukemia. Sequencing was performed on PBMCs, taken after 24 months of ibrutinib treatment. The chain couples TRBV6-6 to TRBJ1-1; perhaps TRBD1 is the D gene, with 5 bases matching. CDR3 loop: CASSYAPQGNTEAFF. The DNA sequence reads TGTGCCAGCAGTTACGCCCCTCAGGGGAACACTGAAGCTTTCTTT.